The 9 T cell receptor beta chains presented below share a single source sample, sequenced in a study of blood T cell repertoires in COVID-19. TCRdb keeps only in-frame clones here, not all; method: immunoSEQ multiplex PCR. Seen here are some 400,000 clones, around 89% observed once, and the top ten hold about 1.1%. Input material: PBMCs or T cells enriched from blood (not recorded which). Every receptor here comes from a man under 40 who had recovered from COVID-19.

This clone was found a few times. This chain connects TRBV19 to TRBJ1-5; a weak D match, TRBD1 (5 bases). V was pared by 7 bases and J by 2 bases, with 18 bases between. The CDR3 sequence is 16 residues long. Germline V lookup: CDR1 LNHDA, CDR2 SQIVND (reference sequence). CDR3 residues: CASNPRDGKGNQPQHF. The CDR3 DNA follows: TGTGCCAGTAACCCCAGGGATGGTAAGGGCAATCAGCCCCAGCATTTT.

The gene calls are TRBV12-5 and TRBJ1-4, with D unresolved. The CDR3 totals 13 residues. Germline CDR1 reads LGHNT; CDR2 reads FRNRAP. V was cut by 5 bases and J by 4 bases, with 8 bases left in between. CDR3 DNA: TGTGCTAGTGGTCCCCCAGGTAATGAAAAACTGTTTTTT. Its protein product is CASGPPGNEKLFF.

The chain couples TRBV5-8 to TRBJ2-1; TRBD2 matches 9 bases. V lost 0 bases and J lost 0; bases outside the gene matches: 7. This CDR3 contains 18 residues. Germline CDR1 is SGHTS and CDR2 is YDEGEE. The CDR3 DNA is TGTGCCAGCAGCTTGGTCGGGACTAGCCTCAGCTCCTACAATGAGCAGTTCTTC. This gives the protein CASSLVGTSLSSYNEQFF.

V usage is TRBV28 and J usage is TRBJ1-3; maybe TRBD1 (5 bases). Trimming removed 2 bases at V and 4 bases at J, with 6 bases between. Germline V CDR1 and CDR2: MDHEN, SYDVKM. The CDR3 runs 13 residues. The CDR3 DNA reads as TGTGCCAGCAGTTTAGACAGAGGAAACACCATATATTTT. Amino acid sequence: CASSLDRGNTIYF.

This chain connects TRBV4-1 to TRBJ2-7; 10 bases are a match to TRBD1. The CDR3 is 17 amino acids. From germline, CDR1 is MGHRA and CDR2 YSYEKL. The junction had 12 bases not matched to a gene; V was cut back by 1 base and J by 6 bases. The CDR3 loop reads CASSQGQGASPSVEQYF. The CDR3 coding sequence is TGCGCCAGCAGCCAAGGACAGGGGGCGAGTCCCTCCGTCGAGCAGTACTTC.

This chain connects TRBV7-3 to TRBJ2-2, with TRBD1 as a possible D gene (7 bases). V was clipped by 4 bases and J by 3 bases, with 9 bases between them. The germline gives CDR1 SGHTA, CDR2 FQGTGA. The CDR3 contains 14 residues. The CDR3 coding sequence is TGTGCCAGCAGCTCCAGGGGGGACACCGGGGAGCTGTTTTTT. It codes for CASSSRGDTGELFF.

This clone appeared once. V gene TRBV6-6 combines with J gene TRBJ2-3, with a weak D call TRBD2 (5 bases). In germline, CDR1 is MNHNY, CDR2 SVGAGI (reference sequence). The V gene lost 5 bases and the J gene lost 1 base, with 19 bases spanning the gap. The CDR3 extends over 17 amino acids. The CDR3 loop is CASSPRTPTEGTDTQYF. CDR3 coding DNA: TGTGCCAGCAGTCCCAGGACTCCCACGGAGGGCACAGATACGCAGTATTTT.

The chain links TRBV5-6 to TRBJ1-1; D not certain. CDR1 is SGHDT and CDR2 is YYEEEE in the germline V gene. The ends were cut back, 1 base at V and 2 bases at J, with 9 bases in the middle. CDR3 length equals 14 residues. CDR3 protein: CASSLRGINTEAFF. CDR3 nucleotide sequence: TGTGCCAGCAGCTTGCGGGGTATAAACACTGAAGCTTTCTTT.

This chain uses TRBV2 with TRBJ2-2, with 12 bases aligning to TRBD1. The length of the CDR3 is 16 residues. The junction had 8 bases not matched to a gene; V was cut back by 6 bases and J by 6 bases. Germline V gives CDR1 SNHLY, CDR2 FYNNEI. The CDR3 reads CASSAAGTGGSGELFF. The DNA of the CDR3 is TGTGCCAGCAGCGCGGCAGGGACAGGGGGCTCCGGGGAGCTGTTTTTT.